This T cell receptor beta chain appears in the sequencing data of a study of read filtering for tumor transcriptome and immune sequencing. For the study at large: Per sample, TCR-region reads ranged about 4.05 to 10.27 million by IR-seq, about 75 to 1273 by RNA-seq.

The library was built from about 400 ng RNA with molecular barcoded adaptors for alpha/delta and beta/gamma chains. Each CDR3 protein gets one entry after TCRdb re-called the reads with MiXCR. Among over 35,000 distinct CDR3 sequences listed, approximately 12% were seen once. This clonotype appeared many times. V lost 5 bases to trimming and J lost 0 bases, with 13 bases between them. The CDR3 covers 15 residues. This receptor was identified in a donor at least 40 years old with multiple myeloma. Sequenced: a population of CD138-negative cells sorted from bone marrow. The J gene is TRBJ1-2, the V gene TRBV12-3 or TRBV12-4; D is ambiguous. The chain's CDR3 is CASSPRAGANYGYTF. The CDR3 bases are TGTGCCAGCAGTCCCCGAGCGGGAGCTAACTATGGCTACACCTTC.